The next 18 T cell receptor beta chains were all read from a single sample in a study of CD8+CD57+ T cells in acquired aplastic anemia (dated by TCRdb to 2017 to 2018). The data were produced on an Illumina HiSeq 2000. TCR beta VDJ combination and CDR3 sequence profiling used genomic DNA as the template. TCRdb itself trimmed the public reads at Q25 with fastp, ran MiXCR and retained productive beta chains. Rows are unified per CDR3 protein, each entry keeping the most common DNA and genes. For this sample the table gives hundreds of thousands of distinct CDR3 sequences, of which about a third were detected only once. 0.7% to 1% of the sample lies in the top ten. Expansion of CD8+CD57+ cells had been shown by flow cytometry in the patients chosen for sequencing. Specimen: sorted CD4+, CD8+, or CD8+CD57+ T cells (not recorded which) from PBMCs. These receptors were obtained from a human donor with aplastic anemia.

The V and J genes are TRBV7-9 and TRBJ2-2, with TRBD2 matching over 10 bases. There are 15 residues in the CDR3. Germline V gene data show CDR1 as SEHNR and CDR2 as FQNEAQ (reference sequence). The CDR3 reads CATYTSGVSTGELFF. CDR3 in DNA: TGTGCGACCTACACTAGCGGGGTTAGCACCGGGGAGCTGTTTTTT.

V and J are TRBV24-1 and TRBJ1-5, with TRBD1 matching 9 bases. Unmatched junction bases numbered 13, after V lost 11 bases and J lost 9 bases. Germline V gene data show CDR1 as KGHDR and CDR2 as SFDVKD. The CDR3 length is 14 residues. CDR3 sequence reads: CASRPGTGSRPQHF. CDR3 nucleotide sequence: TGTGCCAGCCGACCCGGGACAGGGTCCAGGCCCCAGCATTTT.

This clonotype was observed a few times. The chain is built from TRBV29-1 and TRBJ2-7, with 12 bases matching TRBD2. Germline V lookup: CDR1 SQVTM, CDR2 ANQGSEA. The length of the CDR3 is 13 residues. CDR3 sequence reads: CNAPLAGGPEQYF. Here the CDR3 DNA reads TGCAATGCCCCACTAGCGGGGGGACCCGAGCAGTACTTC.

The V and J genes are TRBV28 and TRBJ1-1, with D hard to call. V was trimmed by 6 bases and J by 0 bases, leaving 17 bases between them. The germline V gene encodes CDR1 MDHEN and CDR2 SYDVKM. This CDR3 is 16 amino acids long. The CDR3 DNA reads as TGTGCCAGCAGGCAAGGACTGCGGTTCGTGAACACTGAAGCTTTCTTT. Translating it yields CASRQGLRFVNTEAFF.

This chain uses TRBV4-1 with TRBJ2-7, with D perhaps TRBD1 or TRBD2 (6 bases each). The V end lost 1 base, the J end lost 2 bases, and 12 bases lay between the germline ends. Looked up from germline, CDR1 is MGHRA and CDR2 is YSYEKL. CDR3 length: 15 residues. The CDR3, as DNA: TGCGCCAGCAGCCAAGCCCCCGGGGGCCCCTACGAGCAGTACTTC. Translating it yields CASSQAPGGPYEQYF.

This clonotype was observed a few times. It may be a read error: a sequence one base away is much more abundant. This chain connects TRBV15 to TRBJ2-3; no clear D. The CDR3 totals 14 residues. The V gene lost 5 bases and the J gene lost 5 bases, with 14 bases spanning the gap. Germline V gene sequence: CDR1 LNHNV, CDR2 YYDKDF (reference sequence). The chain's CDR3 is CATSGPGSGDTQYF. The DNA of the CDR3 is TGTGCCACCAGCGGACCCGGTTCCGGAGATACGCAGTATTTT.

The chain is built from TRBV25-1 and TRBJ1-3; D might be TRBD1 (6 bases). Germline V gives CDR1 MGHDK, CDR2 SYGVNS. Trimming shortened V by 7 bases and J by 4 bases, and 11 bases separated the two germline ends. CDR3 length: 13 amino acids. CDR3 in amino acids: CASTIGQGNTIYF. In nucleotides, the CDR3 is TGTGCCAGCACTATAGGACAGGGAAACACCATATATTTT.

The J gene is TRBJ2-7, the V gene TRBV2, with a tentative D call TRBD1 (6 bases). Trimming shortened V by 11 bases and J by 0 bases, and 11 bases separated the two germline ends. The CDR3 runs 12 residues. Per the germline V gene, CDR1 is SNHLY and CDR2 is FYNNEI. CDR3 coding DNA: TGTGCCGCAGGACAGAGCTCCTACGAGCAGTACTTC. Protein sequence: CAAGQSSYEQYF.

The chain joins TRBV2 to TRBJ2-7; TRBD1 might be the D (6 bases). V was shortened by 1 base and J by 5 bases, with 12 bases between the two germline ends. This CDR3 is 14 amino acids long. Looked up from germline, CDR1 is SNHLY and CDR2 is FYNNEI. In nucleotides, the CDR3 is TGTGCCAGCAGTGAAGGGCGGTGGGACAACGAGCAGTACTTC. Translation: CASSEGRWDNEQYF.

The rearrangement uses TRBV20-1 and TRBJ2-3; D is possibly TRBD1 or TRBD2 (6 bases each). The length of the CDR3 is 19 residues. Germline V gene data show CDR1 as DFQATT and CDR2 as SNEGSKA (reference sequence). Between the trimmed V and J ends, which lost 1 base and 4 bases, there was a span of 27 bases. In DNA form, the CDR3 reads TGCAGTGCTAGAGGCTTGGGGGGCTGGGGGTCGGAAGTTGCAGATACGCAGTATTTT. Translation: CSARGLGGWGSEVADTQYF.

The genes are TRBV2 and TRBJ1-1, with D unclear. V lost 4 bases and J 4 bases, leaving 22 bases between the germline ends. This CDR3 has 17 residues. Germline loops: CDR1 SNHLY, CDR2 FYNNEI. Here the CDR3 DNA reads TGTGCCAGCAGTGCTAGAGATCAGAGGGTTAGCGGCACTGAAGCTTTCTTT. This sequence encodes CASSARDQRVSGTEAFF. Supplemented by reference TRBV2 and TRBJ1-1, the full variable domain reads EPEVTQTPSHQVTQMGQEVILRCVPISNHLYFYWYRQILGQKVEFLVSFYNNEISEKSEIFDDQFSVERPDGSNFTLKIRSTKLEDSAMYFCASSARDQRVSGTEAFFGQGTRLTVV.

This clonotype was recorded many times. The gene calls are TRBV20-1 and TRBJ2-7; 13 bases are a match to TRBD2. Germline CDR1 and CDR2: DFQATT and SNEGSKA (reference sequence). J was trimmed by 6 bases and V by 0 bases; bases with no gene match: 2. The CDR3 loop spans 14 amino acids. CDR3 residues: CSARELAGGREQYF. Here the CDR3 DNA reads TGCAGTGCTAGAGAACTAGCGGGGGGGCGCGAGCAGTACTTC.

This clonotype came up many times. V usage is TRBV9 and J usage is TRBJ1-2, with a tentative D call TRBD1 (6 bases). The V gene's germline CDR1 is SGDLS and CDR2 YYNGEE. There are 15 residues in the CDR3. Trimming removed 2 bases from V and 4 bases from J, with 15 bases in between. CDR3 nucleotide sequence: TGTGCCAGCAGCGTCGTAGAGGGGGGCGGCTATGGCTACACCTTC. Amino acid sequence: CASSVVEGGGYGYTF.

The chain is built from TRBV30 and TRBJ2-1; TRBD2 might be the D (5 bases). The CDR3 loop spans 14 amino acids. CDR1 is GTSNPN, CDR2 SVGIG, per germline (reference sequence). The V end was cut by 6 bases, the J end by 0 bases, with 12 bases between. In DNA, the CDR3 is TGTGCCTGCCTCGAAGGGAGCTCCTACAATGAGCAGTTCTTC. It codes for CACLEGSSYNEQFF.

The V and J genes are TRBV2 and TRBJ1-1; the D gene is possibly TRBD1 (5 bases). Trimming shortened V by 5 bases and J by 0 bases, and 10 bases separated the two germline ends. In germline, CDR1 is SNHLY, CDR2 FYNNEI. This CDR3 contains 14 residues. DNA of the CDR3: TGTGCCAGCAGTCGACAGTCTTTGAACACTGAAGCTTTCTTT. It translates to CASSRQSLNTEAFF.

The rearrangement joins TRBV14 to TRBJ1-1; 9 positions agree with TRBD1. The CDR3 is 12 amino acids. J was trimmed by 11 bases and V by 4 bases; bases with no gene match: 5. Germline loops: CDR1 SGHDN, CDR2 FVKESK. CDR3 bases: TGTGCCAGCAGCCCCGGACAGGGGAGTGCTTTCTTT. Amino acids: CASSPGQGSAFF. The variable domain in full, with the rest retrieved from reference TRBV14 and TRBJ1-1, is EAGVTQFPSHSVIEKGQTVTLRCDPISGHDNLYWYRRVMGKEIKFLLHFVKESKQDESGMPNNRFLAERTGGTYSTLKVQPAELEDSGVYFCASSPGQGSAFFGQGTRLTVV.

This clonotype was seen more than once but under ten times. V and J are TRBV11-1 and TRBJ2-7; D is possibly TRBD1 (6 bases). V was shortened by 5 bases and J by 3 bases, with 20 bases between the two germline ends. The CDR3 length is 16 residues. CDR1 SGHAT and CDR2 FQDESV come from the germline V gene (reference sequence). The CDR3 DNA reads TGTGCCAGCAGCGCAGGCCAGGACAGAAAAAACTACGAGCAGTACTTC. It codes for CASSAGQDRKNYEQYF.

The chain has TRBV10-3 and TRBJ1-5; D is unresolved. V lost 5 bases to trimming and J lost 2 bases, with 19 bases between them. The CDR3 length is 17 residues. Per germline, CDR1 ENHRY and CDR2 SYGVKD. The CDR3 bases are TGTGCCATCAGTTATCCCGTGGGTTCGGTAGGCAATCAGCCCCAGCATTTT. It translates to CAISYPVGSVGNQPQHF.